A selection of T cell receptor beta chains follows, all from one sample in a study of blood T cell repertoires in COVID-19. Using immunoSEQ multiplex PCR, the repertoire was profiled, and TCRdb retains in-frame clones only, with some absent. The sample carries about 150,000 clones, 75% to 90% recorded once. The material sequenced was PBMCs or T cells enriched from blood (not recorded which). The receptors were sampled from a man aged 45-65 years who had recovered from COVID-19. CDR3s include the opening cysteine and the closing phenylalanine or tryptophan. Each record gives: clone size, V gene, D gene, J gene, CDR3 protein, CDR3 DNA. The D gene is left open where the match is weak. Not all rows give a size; the values are once, few, many and, for expanded clones, a class.

once	TRBV2	TRBD1	TRBJ1-2	CASSASGQGNYGYTF	TGTGCCAGCAGCGCCTCCGGACAGGGTAACTATGGCTACACCTTC
-	TRBV24-1	TRBD2	TRBJ2-5	CATGLAGGDDQETQYF	TGTGCCACCGGACTAGCGGGAGGCGACGACCAAGAGACCCAGTACTTC
-	TRBV5-1	TRBD1	TRBJ2-5	CASSLGGQRQNRGTAETQYF	TGCGCCAGCAGCTTGGGTGGCCAAAGACAGAACAGGGGCACGGCAGAGACCCAGTACTTC
-	TRBV7-3	-	TRBJ2-2	CASSLTPASTGELFF	TGTGCCAGCAGCTTAACCCCTGCGAGCACCGGGGAGCTGTTTTTT
-	TRBV2	TRBD2	TRBJ2-2	CASSTSVNTGELFF	TGTGCCAGCAGTACTAGCGTAAACACCGGGGAGCTGTTTTTT
-	TRBV5-1	-	TRBJ2-1	CASSSRPSYNEQFF	TGCGCCAGCAGCAGCAGGCCGTCCTACAATGAGCAGTTCTTC
-	TRBV12-3/TRBV12-4	-	TRBJ2-7	CASSFTGYEQYF	TGTGCCAGCAGTTTTACAGGCTACGAGCAGTACTTC
-	TRBV6-1	-	TRBJ1-6	CASSEAGRGNSPLHF	TGTGCCAGCAGTGAAGCGGGCAGGGGAAATTCACCCCTCCACTTT
-	TRBV9	TRBD2	TRBJ2-1	CASRRTSGSNEQFF	TGTGCCAGCAGACGGACTAGCGGGAGTAATGAGCAGTTCTTC
-	TRBV27	-	TRBJ1-6	CASRLPGNSPLHF	TGTGCCAGCAGATTGCCGGGGAATTCACCCCTCCACTTT
once	TRBV28	TRBD1	TRBJ1-4	CASREGQGVGEKLFF	TGTGCCAGCAGAGAAGGACAGGGAGTTGGTGAAAAACTGTTTTTT
-	TRBV7-3	TRBD2	TRBJ2-5	CASSRLGLAGGQETQYF	TGTGCCAGCAGCAGATTGGGACTAGCGGGAGGGCAAGAGACCCAGTACTTC
-	TRBV4-3	-	TRBJ2-3	CASSQEWSRGDTDTQYF	TGCGCCAGCAGCCAAGAATGGAGCAGGGGTGACACAGATACGCAGTATTTT
-	TRBV5-1	TRBD1	TRBJ1-1	CASSPGQGLNTEAFF	TGCGCCAGCAGCCCGGGACAGGGATTGAACACTGAAGCTTTCTTT
once	TRBV28	-	TRBJ1-1	CASSLPTGTEAFF	TGTGCCAGCAGTCTACCGACGGGTACTGAAGCTTTCTTT
-	TRBV28	TRBD1	TRBJ1-1	CASSEGTVAEAFF	TGTGCCAGCAGTGAAGGGACAGTCGCTGAAGCTTTCTTT
-	TRBV5-4	TRBD2	TRBJ2-2	CASSWVTSGMDGELFF	TGTGCCAGCAGCTGGGTGACTAGCGGGATGGACGGGGAGCTGTTTTTT
-	TRBV25-1	TRBD2	TRBJ2-1	CASSDRGGSYNEQFF	TGTGCCAGCAGTGACCGGGGGGGGTCCTACAATGAGCAGTTCTTC
-	TRBV27	TRBD1	TRBJ1-6	CASSLDRGGPLHF	TGTGCCAGCAGTTTAGACAGGGGTGGACCCCTCCACTTT
-	TRBV7-2	-	TRBJ1-2	CASSQDIYGYTF	TGTGCCAGCAGCCAGGACATCTATGGCTACACCTTC
-	TRBV27	TRBD2	TRBJ2-7	CASSGEGGVRWYEQYF	TGTGCCAGCAGTGGGGAGGGAGGGGTTCGTTGGTACGAGCAGTACTTC
-	TRBV7-3	-	TRBJ2-5	CASSLMSGETQYF	TGTGCCAGCAGCTTAATGTCCGGAGAGACCCAGTACTTC